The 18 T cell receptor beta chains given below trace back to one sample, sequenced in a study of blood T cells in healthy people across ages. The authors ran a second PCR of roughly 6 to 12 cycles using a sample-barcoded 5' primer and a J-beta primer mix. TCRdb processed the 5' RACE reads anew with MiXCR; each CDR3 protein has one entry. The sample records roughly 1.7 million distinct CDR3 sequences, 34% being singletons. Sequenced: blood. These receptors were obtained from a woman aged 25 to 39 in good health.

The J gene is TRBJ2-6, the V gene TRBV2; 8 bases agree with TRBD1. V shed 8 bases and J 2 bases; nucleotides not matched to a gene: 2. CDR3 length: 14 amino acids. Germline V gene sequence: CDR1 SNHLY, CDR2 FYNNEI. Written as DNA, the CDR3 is TGTGCCAGCGTCAGGGGGCCTGGGGCCAACGTCCTGACTTTC. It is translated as CASVRGPGANVLTF.

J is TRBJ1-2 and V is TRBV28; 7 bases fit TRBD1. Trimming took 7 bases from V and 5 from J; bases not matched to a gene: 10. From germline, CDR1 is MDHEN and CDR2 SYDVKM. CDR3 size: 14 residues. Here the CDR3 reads CASTNTGVAYGYTF. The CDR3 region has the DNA TGTGCCAGCACCAACACAGGGGTGGCGTATGGCTACACCTTC.

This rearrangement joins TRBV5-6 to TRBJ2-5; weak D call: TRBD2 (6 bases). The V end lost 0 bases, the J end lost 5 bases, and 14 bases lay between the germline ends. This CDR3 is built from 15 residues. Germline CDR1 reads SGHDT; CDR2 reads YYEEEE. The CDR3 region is CASSLVDIGRETQYF. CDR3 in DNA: TGTGCCAGCAGCTTGGTTGACATTGGGAGGGAGACCCAGTACTTC.

The CDR3 DNA follows: TGTGCCAGCAGCGGACAGACGGGACTAGCGGGGAATGAGCAGTTCTTC. It encodes CASSGQTGLAGNEQFF. The chain couples TRBV7-6 to TRBJ2-1, with 13 bases aligning to TRBD2. The germline V gene has CDR1 SGHVS and CDR2 FNYEAQ. Unmatched junction bases numbered 8, after V lost 5 bases and J lost 7 bases. CDR3 length: 16 amino acids.

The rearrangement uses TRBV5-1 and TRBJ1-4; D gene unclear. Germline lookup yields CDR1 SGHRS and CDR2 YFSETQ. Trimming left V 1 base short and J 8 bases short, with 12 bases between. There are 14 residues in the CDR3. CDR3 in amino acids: CASSLSSGNEKLFF. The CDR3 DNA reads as TGCGCCAGCAGCTTGTCTTCAGGAAACGAAAAACTGTTTTTT.

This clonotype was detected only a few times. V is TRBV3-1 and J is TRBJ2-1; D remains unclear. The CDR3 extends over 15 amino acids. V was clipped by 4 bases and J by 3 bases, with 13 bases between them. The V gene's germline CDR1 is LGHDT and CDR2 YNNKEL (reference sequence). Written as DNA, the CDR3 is TGTGCCAGCAGCCTTGGGGAAGGTTACTACAATGAGCAGTTCTTC. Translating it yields CASSLGEGYYNEQFF.

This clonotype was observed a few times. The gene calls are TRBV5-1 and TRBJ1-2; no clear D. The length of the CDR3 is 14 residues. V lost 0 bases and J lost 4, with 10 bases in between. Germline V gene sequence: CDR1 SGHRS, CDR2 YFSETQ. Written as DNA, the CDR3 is TGCGCCAGCAGCTTGGACCCGGCAACCTATGGCTACACCTTC. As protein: CASSLDPATYGYTF.

CDR3 sequence: CASFGTGGCYGYTF. The CDR3 DNA reads TGTGCCAGCTTCGGGACAGGGGGATGCTATGGCTACACCTTC. J is TRBJ1-2 and V is TRBV18; 11 bases are a match to TRBD1. The CDR3 runs 14 residues. J gave up 4 bases and V 7 bases, and 5 bases lay outside the gene matches. In germline, CDR1 is KGHSH, CDR2 LQKENI.

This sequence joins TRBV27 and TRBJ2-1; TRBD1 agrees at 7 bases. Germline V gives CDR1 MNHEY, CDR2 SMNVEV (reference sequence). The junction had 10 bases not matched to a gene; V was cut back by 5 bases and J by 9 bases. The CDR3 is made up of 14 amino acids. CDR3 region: CASSTNRQGREQFF. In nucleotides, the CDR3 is TGTGCCAGCAGTACCAATCGACAGGGACGTGAGCAGTTCTTC.

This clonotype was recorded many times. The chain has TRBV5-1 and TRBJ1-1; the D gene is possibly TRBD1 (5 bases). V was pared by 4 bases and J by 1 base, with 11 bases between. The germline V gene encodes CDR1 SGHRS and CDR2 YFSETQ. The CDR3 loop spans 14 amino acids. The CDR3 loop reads CASSRTQGNTEAFF. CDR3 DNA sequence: TGCGCCAGCAGCCGTACTCAGGGGAACACTGAAGCTTTCTTT.

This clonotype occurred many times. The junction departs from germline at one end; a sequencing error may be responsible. Here the CDR3 DNA reads TGTGCCAGCAGCCAAGGGGCAGGAGCCTACGAGCAGTACTTC. It translates to CASSQGAGAYEQYF. The chain links TRBV4-1 to TRBJ2-7, with a possible D match to TRBD1 (5 bases). Germline loops: CDR1 MGHRA, CDR2 YSYEKL. The CDR3 contains 14 residues.

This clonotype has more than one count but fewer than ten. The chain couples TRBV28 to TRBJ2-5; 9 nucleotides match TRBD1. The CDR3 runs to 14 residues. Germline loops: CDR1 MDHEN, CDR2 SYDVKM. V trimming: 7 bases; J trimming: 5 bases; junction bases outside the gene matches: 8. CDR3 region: CASTQGQGGETQYF. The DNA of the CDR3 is TGTGCCAGCACCCAGGGACAGGGTGGGGAGACCCAGTACTTC.

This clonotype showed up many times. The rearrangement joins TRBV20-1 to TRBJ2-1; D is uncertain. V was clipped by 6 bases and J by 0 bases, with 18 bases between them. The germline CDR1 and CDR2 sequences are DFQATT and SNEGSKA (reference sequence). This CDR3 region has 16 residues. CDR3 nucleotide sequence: TGCAGTGCCGAAGGGTCGTTCCTAAACTCCTACAATGAGCAGTTCTTC. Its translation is CSAEGSFLNSYNEQFF.

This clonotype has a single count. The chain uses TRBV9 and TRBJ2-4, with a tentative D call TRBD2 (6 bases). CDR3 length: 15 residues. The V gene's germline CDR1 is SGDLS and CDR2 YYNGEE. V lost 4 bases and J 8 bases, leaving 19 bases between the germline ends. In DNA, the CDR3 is TGTGCCAGCAGCACCTGGGACTCCCCATCCGACATTCAGTACTTC. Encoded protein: CASSTWDSPSDIQYF.

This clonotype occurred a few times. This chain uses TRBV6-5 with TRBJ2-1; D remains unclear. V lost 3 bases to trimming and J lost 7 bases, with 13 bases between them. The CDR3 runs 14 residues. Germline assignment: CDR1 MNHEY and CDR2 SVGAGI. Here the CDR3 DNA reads TGTGCCAGCAGTTATAAGGGTTCCGTTAATGAGCAGTTCTTC. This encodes CASSYKGSVNEQFF.

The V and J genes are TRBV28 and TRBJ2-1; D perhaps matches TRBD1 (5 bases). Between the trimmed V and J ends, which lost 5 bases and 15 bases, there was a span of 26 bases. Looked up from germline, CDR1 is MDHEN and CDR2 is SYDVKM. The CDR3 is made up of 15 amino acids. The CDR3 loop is CASSLEAPSQDYAFF. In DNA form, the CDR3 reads TGTGCCAGCAGTCTAGAGGCACCTTCACAGGATTATGCGTTCTTC.

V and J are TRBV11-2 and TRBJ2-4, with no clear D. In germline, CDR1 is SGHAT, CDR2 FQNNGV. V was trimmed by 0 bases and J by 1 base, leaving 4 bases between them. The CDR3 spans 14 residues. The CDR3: CASSLDGAKNIQYF. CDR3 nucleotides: TGTGCCAGCAGCTTAGACGGGGCCAAAAACATTCAGTACTTC.

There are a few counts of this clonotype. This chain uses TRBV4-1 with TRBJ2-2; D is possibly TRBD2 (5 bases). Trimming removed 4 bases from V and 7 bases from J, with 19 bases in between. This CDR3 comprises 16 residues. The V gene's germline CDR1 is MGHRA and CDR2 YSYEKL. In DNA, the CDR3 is TGCGCCAGCAGCCCCCAGACCGCGGCGGGCGGCGGGGAGCTGTTTTTT. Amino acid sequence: CASSPQTAAGGGELFF.